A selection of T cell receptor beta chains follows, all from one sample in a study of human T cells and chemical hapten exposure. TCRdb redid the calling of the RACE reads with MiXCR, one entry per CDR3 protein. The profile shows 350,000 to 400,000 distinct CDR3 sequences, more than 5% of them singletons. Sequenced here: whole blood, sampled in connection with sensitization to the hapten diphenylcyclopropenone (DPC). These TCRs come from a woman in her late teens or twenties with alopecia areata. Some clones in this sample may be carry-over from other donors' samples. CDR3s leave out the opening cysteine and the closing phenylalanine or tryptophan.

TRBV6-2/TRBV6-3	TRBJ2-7	ASSLGLAGAYEQY
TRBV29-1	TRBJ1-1	SVELRQGAGAF
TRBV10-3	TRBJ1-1	AIGGQNTEAF
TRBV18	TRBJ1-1	ASSPSTMNTEAF
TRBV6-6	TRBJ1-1	ASRLQENTEAF
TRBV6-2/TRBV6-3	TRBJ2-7	ASTPGTFYEQY
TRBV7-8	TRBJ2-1	ASSLETSGGTNEQF
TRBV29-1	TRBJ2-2	SAMTVNTGELF
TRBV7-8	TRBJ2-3	ASSHKGSPTDTQY
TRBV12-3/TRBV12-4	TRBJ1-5	ASSLPSSSNQPQH
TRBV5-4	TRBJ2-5	ASRDRGIVETQY
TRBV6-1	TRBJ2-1	ASSDQDTIQQF
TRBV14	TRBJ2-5	ASSQDMTGRETQY
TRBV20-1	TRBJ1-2	SWDRGQDGYT
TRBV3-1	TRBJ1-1	ASSQESGPTEAF
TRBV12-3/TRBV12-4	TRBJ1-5	ASSLQTGGVGQPQH
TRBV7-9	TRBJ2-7	ASSHGTDFYEQY
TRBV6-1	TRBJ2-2	ASSEGTGSSGELF
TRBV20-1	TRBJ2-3	SARGDRGNTDTQY
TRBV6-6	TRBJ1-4	ASSYRRGGEKLF
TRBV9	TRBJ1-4	ASSAPNGDQAEKLF